This TCR beta chain comes out of a study of identical twins (dated by TCRdb to the mid-2010s). In terms of the full investigation: To test whether fetal clonotypes persist, the study used deep sequencing on TCR alpha and beta repertoires from monozygotic twins, unrelated adults of various ages, and cord blood. To rule out contamination, the twin experiments were replicated at different times with different library preparation protocols. Study-level results and caveats: A weaker excess of twin sharing was found in beta out-of-frame sequences because the signal-to-noise ratio was lowered by fewer shared sequences. Abundant cord blood beta clonotypes carried fewer insertions; young adult naive repertoires showed a weaker similar trend, while memory repertoires showed none. In monozygotic twins, recombination models systematically underestimated out-of-frame TCR alpha sharing, but the models matched the sharing seen between unrelated individuals. Because the same donors could not be followed over many years, conclusions were based on cross-sectional statistical analysis. Zero-insertion analyses could be partly confounded by invariant T cells such as MAIT and iNKT, although diverse VJ usage argued against such confounding for most clonotypes. Out-of-frame TCR alpha sequences shared between twins showed an excess of low generation-probability sequences compared with coincidental sharing between unrelated individuals.

The germline V end is reduced by 4 bases and the J end by 0 bases; junction bases left unmatched: 9. The CDR1 and CDR2 encoded by the germline V gene are SGHVS and FQNEAQ. Including cysteine and phenylalanine, the CDR3 has 18 amino acids. Of the read, only the CDR3 DNA is kept; its 54 bases are in frame from base 1. The method was 5' RACE. The instrument was an Illumina HiSeq 2000. Template switching introduced a universal primer binding site; the final cDNA contained a unique molecular identifier, enabling accurate counting of TCR cDNA molecules. First-strand cDNA for TCR alpha and beta chains was synthesized from specific primers in the conserved constant-segment region. Each cDNA library was double barcoded, with a SMART-Mk sample barcode plus Illumina barcodes, to control for contamination. TruSeq adapter sequences and Illumina sample barcodes were added in two successive PCR steps. The Illumina HiSeq platform was used with custom primers to sequence TCR alpha and beta cDNA libraries. Under the source paper's analysis protocol: Unique molecular identifiers were extracted from raw reads with MiGEC, and CDR3 positions were determined with MiXCR. Recombination models were inferred per individual with the repgenHMM and IGoR tools using an EM algorithm. The analysis of shared clonotypes was done with the tcR package in R, with sharing normalized by the product of cloneset sizes. Out-of-frame nonproductive sequences were analyzed to study raw recombination free of thymic and clonal selection effects. The public sequencing data were trimmed at Q25 with fastp and processed into clonotypes with MiXCR by TCRdb, which kept only in-frame beta chains. Identical CDR3 proteins give one entry, which carries the most common genes and DNA. TCRdb assigned the V and J calls; the authors' analysis was not used. The sample yields fewer than 450,000 distinct CDR3 sequences; around 9% were counted once. The top ten clonotypes cover under 9.5% of the sample.

Every donor was a healthy Caucasian. The study also sequenced three unrelated non-twin adults: a male aged 18 to 29, a male aged 50 to 60 and a female aged 50 to 60. Miltenyi CD45RO+ enrichment and human naive T-cell isolation kits were used to isolate memory (CD45RO+) and naive T cells from PBMC. This clonotype occurred many times. It has no known antigen specificity. Per-base quality was not reported, and no clone a single base away is much larger than it. Rearrangement joined TRBV7-8 to TRBJ1-5, and 10 bases in between align with TRBD1. The receptor was derived from a woman aged 50 to 65 in good health. Sequenced input: naive T cells sorted from blood. The intended sense of this specimen's cell subset or site label: cells isolated with a human naive T-cell isolation kit. The CDR3 amino acid sequence is: CASSSAGDRGYSNQPQHF. DNA sequence: TGTGCCAGCAGCTCTGCTGGGGACAGGGGATATAGCAATCAGCCCCAGCATTTT.